This T cell receptor beta chain was captured in a study of shared clonotypes between healthy human individuals. Each of the donors was a healthy adult who was HIV-negative and had not had a recent acute infection or vaccination. The CDR3 runs to 14 residues. The germline gives CDR1 SGHNT, CDR2 YYREEE (reference sequence). V shed 4 bases, J shed 2 bases, and the junction held 4 bases outside the gene matches. The data were produced by immunoSEQ multiplex PCR, yet TCRdb's version contains in-frame clones alone and is incomplete. The table lists 450,000 to 500,000 clones, roughly four fifths of them singletons.

Sequenced: PBMCs. The clonotype comes from a woman in her thirties or forties in good health. Some clones in this sample may be carry-over from other donors' samples. The rearrangement uses TRBV5-4 and TRBJ1-2; 8 positions agree with TRBD1. CDR3 DNA: TGTGCCAGCAGCCCCTGGGACAGGAACTATGGCTACACCTTC. It encodes CASSPWDRNYGYTF.